The 14 T cell receptor beta chains given below trace back to one sample, sequenced in a study of cytomegalovirus exposure and HLA in healthy donors. This PCR relied on a set of 60 Vbeta primers and 13 Jbeta primers. TCRdb keeps only in-frame clones here, not all; method: immunoSEQ multiplex PCR. The sample lists under 150,000 clones; around 71% were seen once. The sample was PBMCs. All receptors come from a woman aged 55-70 years in good health and CMV-seropositive.

The V and J genes are TRBV29-1 and TRBJ1-1; D is possibly TRBD1 (6 bases). The CDR3 loop spans 13 amino acids. CDR1 and CDR2 (germline): SQVTM, ANQGSEA. Trimming pared 6 bases from V and 3 bases from J, leaving 14 bases between. The CDR3 sequence is CSVSGGPYTEAFF. DNA of the CDR3: TGCAGCGTGAGCGGGGGGCCCTACACTGAAGCTTTCTTT.

The chain employs TRBV5-1 and TRBJ2-5; 13 nucleotides align to TRBD2. V was clipped by 0 bases and J by 5 bases; unmatched bases: 4. CDR1 is SGHRS and CDR2 is YFSETQ in the germline V gene. This CDR3 is built from 16 residues. DNA for the CDR3: TGCGCCAGCAGCTTGGCCCAGGGACTAGCGGGGGAGACCCAGTACTTC. Its protein is CASSLAQGLAGETQYF.

The rearrangement joins TRBV19 to TRBJ2-7; TRBD2 matches 8 bases. This CDR3 contains 15 residues. The V gene's germline CDR1 is LNHDA and CDR2 SQIVND (reference sequence). The V segment lost 10 bases and the J segment 3 bases; nucleotides outside the gene matches: 14. CDR3 sequence: CATAWGAGGVYEQYF. For the CDR3, the DNA is TGTGCCACCGCCTGGGGGGCGGGGGGTGTCTACGAGCAGTACTTC.

This clone was picked up one time. V usage is TRBV5-1 and J usage is TRBJ1-2; no clear D. This CDR3 contains 13 residues. The ends were cut back, 6 bases at V and 2 bases at J, with 11 bases in the middle. Germline lookup yields CDR1 SGHRS and CDR2 YFSETQ. The CDR3 is CASTGGLNYGYTF. The CDR3 DNA reads TGCGCCAGCACCGGAGGACTGAACTATGGCTACACCTTC.

The CDR3 protein is CASSQAGNTEAFF. The CDR3 DNA reads as TGCGCCAGCAGTCAAGCTGGGAACACTGAAGCTTTCTTT. The rearrangement links TRBV10-1 to TRBJ1-1; no clear D. Germline CDR1 and CDR2: WNHNN and SYGVQD (reference sequence). This CDR3 contains 13 residues. V gave up 5 bases and J gave up 1 base, with 8 bases separating them.

The genes are TRBV27 and TRBJ2-7, with 10 nucleotides matching TRBD2. The CDR3 sequence is 16 residues long. The germline CDR1 and CDR2 sequences are MNHEY and SMNVEV (reference sequence). The V segment lost 6 bases and the J segment 6 bases; nucleotides outside the gene matches: 14. The CDR3 DNA reads TGTGCCAGCAGCTCCGGGACTAGCGTCCCCCAAGGCGAGCAGTACTTC. Protein: CASSSGTSVPQGEQYF.

The chain employs TRBV7-8 and TRBJ2-2, with a weak D call TRBD2 (6 bases). Germline V gene lookup returns CDR1 SGHVS and CDR2 FQNEAQ. The CDR3 spans 15 residues. Trimming took off 4 bases at V and 6 bases at J, with 15 bases between the two ends. The CDR3 here is CASSSGTGLAGELFF. The CDR3, as DNA: TGTGCCAGCAGCTCCGGGACTGGCCTTGCCGGGGAGCTGTTTTTT.

J is TRBJ1-4 and V is TRBV6-1; D possibly corresponds to TRBD1 (6 bases). Per germline, CDR1 MNHNS and CDR2 SASEGT. The CDR3 runs 15 residues. Trimming took 3 bases from V and 8 from J, leaving 16 bases between them. The CDR3 region is CASSDRGGTDEKLFF. CDR3 nucleotide sequence: TGTGCCAGCAGTGACAGAGGGGGTACGGACGAAAAACTGTTTTTT.

This clone was seen only a few times. Sequence at one end of the junction differs from germline and may be a read error. The chain is built from TRBV7-7 and TRBJ2-5, with 11 bases lining up with TRBD1. CDR3 length: 18 amino acids. CDR1 is SSHAT and CDR2 is FNYEAQ in the germline V gene (reference sequence). In nucleotides, the CDR3 is TGTGCTAGCAGCTTAGAGGGGACAGGGGGTACGGAAAAAGAGACCCAGTACTTC. This gives the protein CASSLEGTGGTEKETQYF.

In DNA, the CDR3 is TGTGCCAGCAGCTTAGAAAGTAGTTTAACTGAAGCTTTCTTT. The encoded protein is CASSLESSLTEAFF. The V gene is TRBV11-1, the J gene TRBJ1-1; no firm D call. The CDR3 sequence is 14 residues long. V was cut by 1 base and J by 5 bases, with 11 bases left in between. From germline, CDR1 is SGHAT and CDR2 FQDESV (reference sequence).

This chain connects TRBV6-1 to TRBJ1-2; unclear D gene. Trimming took 9 bases from V and 6 from J, leaving 23 bases between them. The length of the CDR3 is 15 residues. CDR1 is MNHNS, CDR2 SASEGT, per germline. CDR3 DNA sequence: TGTGCCAGTACCCTCATCCCGGGCTCGGGGAATGGCTACACCTTC. It translates to CASTLIPGSGNGYTF.

This rearrangement joins TRBV2 to TRBJ2-2, with D hard to call. This CDR3 contains 11 residues. Between the trimmed V and J ends, which lost 6 bases and 3 bases, there was a span of 2 bases. Germline assignment: CDR1 SNHLY and CDR2 FYNNEI. DNA for the CDR3: TGTGCCAGCAGCTACACCGGGGAGCTGTTTTTT. It codes for CASSYTGELFF. The whole variable domain, remainder taken from reference TRBV2 and TRBJ2-2, is EPEVTQTPSHQVTQMGQEVILRCVPISNHLYFYWYRQILGQKVEFLVSFYNNEISEKSEIFDDQFSVERPDGSNFTLKIRSTKLEDSAMYFCASSYTGELFFGEGSRLTVL.

This chain links TRBV28 with TRBJ2-2; D possibly corresponds to TRBD2 (5 bases). V was cut by 5 bases and J by 7 bases, with 14 bases left in between. CDR3 length equals 14 residues. From germline, CDR1 is MDHEN and CDR2 SYDVKM. The DNA for the CDR3 is TGTGCCAGCAGTCCCCGACCGGGGTACGGGGAGCTGTTTTTT. It is translated as CASSPRPGYGELFF.

Only a few counts were recorded for this clone. Within the sample, other DNA sequences also encode this same CDR3. The chain carries TRBV7-9 and TRBJ2-5; weak D call: TRBD2 (5 bases). This CDR3 spans 15 amino acids. Germline V gene lookup returns CDR1 SEHNR and CDR2 FQNEAQ (reference sequence). Trimming pared 5 bases from V and 0 bases from J, leaving 13 bases between. CDR3 protein: CASSPPGGYQETQYF. CDR3 in DNA: TGTGCCAGCAGCCCACCCGGCGGGTACCAAGAGACCCAGTACTTC.